This TCR beta chain was sequenced during a study of T-cell reconstitution after alpha-beta-depleted transplantation in children. TCRbeta library construction was performed incorporating unique molecular identifiers. In TCRdb, the PCR reads were re-called with MiXCR into one record per CDR3 protein. Here the sample spans 500,000 to 650,000 distinct CDR3 sequences, 10% to 12% being singletons. Study-wide results and caveats: By one year post-transplant, T-cell counts and diversity largely arose from T cells that were newly produced. About two months after transplant, alpha-beta T cells reportedly came from several hundred expanded graft clones.

For this clonotype: Its antigen is as yet unknown.

This TCR was recovered from a female patient aged 2-10 years who had a stem cell transplant for aplastic anemia, so the T cells may come from the graft donor. The sample in question was PBMCs, mostly from graft donor cells, obtained 180 days after TCRalphabeta/CD19-depleted stem cell transplant.

The CDR3 DNA follows: TGCGCCAGCAGCCAAGCGGCTAGCGGTTTTGCAGATACGCAGTATTTT. It yields the protein CASSQAASGFADTQYF. The chain has TRBV4-3 and TRBJ2-3, with 7 bases identical to TRBD2. The CDR3 is made up of 16 amino acids. Germline V lookup: CDR1 LGHNA, CDR2 YSLEER. With 1 base clipped from V and 4 bases from J, the junction kept 8 bases outside the gene matches.